These T cell receptor beta chains were read from a single sample in a study of blood T cell repertoires in COVID-19. Profiled with immunoSEQ multiplex PCR; TCRdb holds only in-frame clones, not every one. The repertoire holds 240,000 or so clones, with around four fifths as singletons. Source material: peripheral blood. The origin of the receptors is a woman older than 75 with acute or convalescent COVID-19. Each CDR3 is given with its conserved first and last residue. Fields, in order: CDR3 protein, CDR3 DNA, clone size, J gene, V gene, D gene. D genes are given only for firm matches. Clone size is given for some rows only: seen once, a few or many times, or a class if the clone is expanded.

cdr3_aa: CASRVVRTSSYEQYF
cdr3_nt: TGTGCCAGCAGGGTCGTGCGCACGAGCTCCTACGAGCAGTACTTC
clone_size: -
j_call: TRBJ2-7
v_call: TRBV2
d_call: -

cdr3_aa: CASSQAGTGVYEQYF
cdr3_nt: TGCGCCAGCAGCCAAGCCGGGACAGGCGTTTACGAGCAGTACTTC
clone_size: -
j_call: TRBJ2-7
v_call: TRBV4-1
d_call: TRBD1

cdr3_aa: CASSLVPGNGFYNEQFF
cdr3_nt: TGTGCCAGCAGCTTAGTACCAGGGAACGGGTTCTACAATGAGCAGTTCTTC
clone_size: -
j_call: TRBJ2-1
v_call: TRBV7-9
d_call: -

cdr3_aa: CASAPRGYNSPLHF
cdr3_nt: TGTGCCAGTGCCCCGCGGGGTTATAATTCACCCCTCCACTTT
clone_size: -
j_call: TRBJ1-6
v_call: TRBV7-8
d_call: -

cdr3_aa: CASSLQGGSTDTQYF
cdr3_nt: TGTGCCAGCAGCTTACAAGGGGGAAGCACAGATACGCAGTATTTT
clone_size: -
j_call: TRBJ2-3
v_call: TRBV7-2
d_call: -

cdr3_aa: CSARGGSGYTF
cdr3_nt: TGCAGTGCTAGGGGGGGTTCTGGCTACACCTTC
clone_size: -
j_call: TRBJ1-2
v_call: TRBV20-1
d_call: -

cdr3_aa: CASSYSGLMNTEAFF
cdr3_nt: TGTGCCAGCAGTTACTCCGGGTTAATGAACACTGAAGCTTTCTTT
clone_size: -
j_call: TRBJ1-1
v_call: TRBV6-5
d_call: -

cdr3_aa: CASTGVGLAADTQYF
cdr3_nt: TGTGCCAGTACTGGGGTGGGACTAGCGGCGGATACGCAGTATTTT
clone_size: -
j_call: TRBJ2-3
v_call: TRBV19
d_call: TRBD2

cdr3_aa: CASSQVRGSGLDGYTF
cdr3_nt: TGTGCCAGCAGCCAAGTCAGGGGGTCGGGTTTGGATGGCTACACCTTC
clone_size: -
j_call: TRBJ1-2
v_call: TRBV14
d_call: TRBD1

cdr3_aa: CASSPRRGAVGYNEQFF
cdr3_nt: TGTGCCAGCAGTCCCAGGCGCGGGGCAGTAGGGTACAATGAGCAGTTCTTC
clone_size: -
j_call: TRBJ2-1
v_call: TRBV28
d_call: -

cdr3_aa: CASSERTSGGFSSYNEQFF
cdr3_nt: TGTGCCAGCAGTGAACGGACTAGCGGGGGGTTTAGCTCCTACAATGAGCAGTTCTTC
clone_size: -
j_call: TRBJ2-1
v_call: TRBV2
d_call: TRBD2

cdr3_aa: CASSQDPRQGDSPLHF
cdr3_nt: TGCGCCAGCAGCCAAGATCCCCGACAGGGGGATTCACCCCTCCACTTT
clone_size: -
j_call: TRBJ1-6
v_call: TRBV4-3
d_call: TRBD1

cdr3_aa: CASSFQGPGNTIYF
cdr3_nt: TGTGCCAGCAGCTTCCAGGGGCCTGGAAACACCATATATTTT
clone_size: once
j_call: TRBJ1-3
v_call: TRBV7-9
d_call: -

cdr3_aa: CASSEAEQLNYGYTF
cdr3_nt: TGTGCCAGCAGTGAAGCGGAACAGCTTAACTATGGCTACACCTTC
clone_size: -
j_call: TRBJ1-2
v_call: TRBV2
d_call: -

cdr3_aa: CASSRGQETEAFF
cdr3_nt: TGTGCCAGCTCCCGCGGACAGGAAACTGAAGCTTTCTTT
clone_size: -
j_call: TRBJ1-1
v_call: TRBV18
d_call: TRBD1

cdr3_aa: CASSLWEGYTF
cdr3_nt: TGTGCCAGCAGCTTGTGGGAGGGCTACACCTTC
clone_size: -
j_call: TRBJ1-2
v_call: TRBV7-9
d_call: -

cdr3_aa: CASSEGTTNTGELFF
cdr3_nt: TGTGCCAGCAGCGAGGGGACAACGAACACCGGGGAGCTGTTTTTT
clone_size: -
j_call: TRBJ2-2
v_call: TRBV9
d_call: -

cdr3_aa: CASREDRAHNSPLHF
cdr3_nt: TGTGCCAGCAGAGAGGACAGGGCCCATAATTCACCCCTCCACTTT
clone_size: -
j_call: TRBJ1-6
v_call: TRBV5-6
d_call: TRBD1

cdr3_aa: CASSSGQETQYF
cdr3_nt: TGTGCCAGCAGCTCGGGCCAAGAGACCCAGTACTTC
clone_size: few
j_call: TRBJ2-5
v_call: TRBV7-9
d_call: -

cdr3_aa: CASGTSGGRSYEQYF
cdr3_nt: TGTGCCAGCGGGACTAGCGGGGGGCGGTCCTACGAGCAGTACTTC
clone_size: -
j_call: TRBJ2-7
v_call: TRBV6-5
d_call: TRBD2

cdr3_aa: CASSKRTSGTSYNEQFF
cdr3_nt: TGTGCCAGCAGTAAAAGGACTAGCGGGACGTCCTACAATGAGCAGTTCTTC
clone_size: -
j_call: TRBJ2-1
v_call: TRBV6-2/TRBV6-3
d_call: TRBD2

cdr3_aa: CASSRQGDYGYTF
cdr3_nt: TGTGCCAGCAGTAGACAGGGGGATTATGGCTACACCTTC
clone_size: few
j_call: TRBJ1-2
v_call: TRBV5-6
d_call: TRBD1

cdr3_aa: CASSLQGPSYTEAFF
cdr3_nt: TGCGCCAGCAGCTTGCAGGGGCCGTCGTACACTGAAGCTTTCTTT
clone_size: -
j_call: TRBJ1-1
v_call: TRBV5-1
d_call: -

cdr3_aa: CASSYSAGGQETQYF
cdr3_nt: TGTGCCAGCAGTTACTCGGCGGGAGGGCAAGAGACCCAGTACTTC
clone_size: -
j_call: TRBJ2-5
v_call: TRBV6-5
d_call: TRBD2

cdr3_aa: CASSPVDSHEQYF
cdr3_nt: TGTGCCAGCAGCCCGGTGGACAGTCACGAGCAGTACTTC
clone_size: -
j_call: TRBJ2-7
v_call: TRBV5-6
d_call: -

cdr3_aa: CASSYSSGTLSYEQYF
cdr3_nt: TGTGCCAGCAGTTACTCAAGCGGGACCCTCTCCTACGAGCAGTACTTC
clone_size: -
j_call: TRBJ2-7
v_call: TRBV6-6
d_call: TRBD2

cdr3_aa: CASSQRTSGDEQYF
cdr3_nt: TGTGCCAGCAGCCAGCGGACTAGCGGGGACGAGCAGTACTTC
clone_size: -
j_call: TRBJ2-7
v_call: TRBV4-2
d_call: TRBD2

cdr3_aa: CASSQDLSAVGEQFF
cdr3_nt: TGCGCCAGCAGCCAAGATTTGTCAGCGGTGGGTGAGCAGTTCTTC
clone_size: -
j_call: TRBJ2-1
v_call: TRBV4-3
d_call: -

cdr3_aa: CASSPGTNYGYTF
cdr3_nt: TGTGCCAGCAGCCCCGGGACTAACTATGGCTACACCTTC
clone_size: -
j_call: TRBJ1-2
v_call: TRBV6-6
d_call: -

cdr3_aa: CASSPGQGGEKLFF
cdr3_nt: TGTGCCAGCTCACCGGGACAGGGCGGTGAAAAACTGTTTTTT
clone_size: once
j_call: TRBJ1-4
v_call: TRBV18
d_call: TRBD1

cdr3_aa: CASSSQGLTNTGELFF
cdr3_nt: TGTGCCAGCAGTTCACAGGGCCTTACGAACACCGGGGAGCTGTTTTTT
clone_size: -
j_call: TRBJ2-2
v_call: TRBV28
d_call: -

cdr3_aa: CASTAGGNYEQYF
cdr3_nt: TGTGCCAGCACTGCGGGAGGGAACTACGAGCAGTACTTC
clone_size: -
j_call: TRBJ2-7
v_call: TRBV7-2
d_call: TRBD2

cdr3_aa: CASSRASSGGQETQYF
cdr3_nt: TGTGCCAGCAGCCGCGCTTCTAGCGGGGGCCAAGAGACCCAGTACTTC
clone_size: once
j_call: TRBJ2-5
v_call: TRBV7-6
d_call: TRBD2

cdr3_aa: CASSLGTGGFSLLIAKNIQYF
cdr3_nt: TGTGCCAGTAGTCTCGGGACAGGGGGCTTTTCTTTACTCATAGCCAAAAACATTCAGTACTTC
clone_size: -
j_call: TRBJ2-4
v_call: TRBV19
d_call: TRBD1

cdr3_aa: CASTASWAGQWDGYTF
cdr3_nt: TGTGCCAGTACCGCCTCATGGGCAGGGCAGTGGGATGGCTACACCTTC
clone_size: -
j_call: TRBJ1-2
v_call: TRBV19
d_call: -

cdr3_aa: CASSVDHGGRVNTEAFF
cdr3_nt: TGTGCCAGCAGCGTGGATCATGGGGGCAGGGTTAACACTGAAGCTTTCTTT
clone_size: -
j_call: TRBJ1-1
v_call: TRBV9
d_call: -

cdr3_aa: CASSPQGAGNNEQFF
cdr3_nt: TGCGCCAGCAGTCCCCAGGGGGCGGGAAACAATGAGCAGTTCTTC
clone_size: -
j_call: TRBJ2-1
v_call: TRBV23-1
d_call: TRBD1

cdr3_aa: CASSLAVAGNTEAFF
cdr3_nt: TGTGCCAGCAGCTTAGCGGTGGCGGGCAACACTGAAGCTTTCTTT
clone_size: -
j_call: TRBJ1-1
v_call: TRBV7-2
d_call: -

cdr3_aa: CASSETPSYEQYF
cdr3_nt: TGTGCCAGCAGCGAGACACCCTCCTACGAGCAGTACTTC
clone_size: -
j_call: TRBJ2-7
v_call: TRBV5-5
d_call: -

cdr3_aa: CASRKTQAATGELFF
cdr3_nt: TGTGCCAGCAGGAAGACCCAGGCTGCGACCGGGGAGCTGTTTTTT
clone_size: -
j_call: TRBJ2-2
v_call: TRBV7-2
d_call: -

cdr3_aa: CASSVGQGVEQFF
cdr3_nt: TGCGCCAGCAGCGTGGGACAGGGGGTTGAGCAGTTCTTC
clone_size: once
j_call: TRBJ2-1
v_call: TRBV5-1
d_call: TRBD1

cdr3_aa: CASSAAQEANYGYTF
cdr3_nt: TGTGCCAGCTCAGCGGCGCAGGAGGCTAACTATGGCTACACCTTC
clone_size: -
j_call: TRBJ1-2
v_call: TRBV18
d_call: -

cdr3_aa: CASSSYGTNYGYTF
cdr3_nt: TGTGCCAGCAGCTCTTACGGGACTAACTATGGCTACACCTTC
clone_size: -
j_call: TRBJ1-2
v_call: TRBV7-2
d_call: -

cdr3_aa: CAISGASGGYEQYF
cdr3_nt: TGTGCCATCAGTGGGGCTAGCGGGGGTTATGAGCAGTACTTC
clone_size: -
j_call: TRBJ2-7
v_call: TRBV10-3
d_call: TRBD2

cdr3_aa: CSVETDREETQYF
cdr3_nt: TGCAGCGTTGAGACGGACAGGGAGGAGACCCAGTACTTC
clone_size: -
j_call: TRBJ2-5
v_call: TRBV29-1
d_call: TRBD1

cdr3_aa: CASIGTSGSYNEQFF
cdr3_nt: TGTGCCAGTATAGGAACTAGCGGTTCCTACAATGAGCAGTTCTTC
clone_size: -
j_call: TRBJ2-1
v_call: TRBV19
d_call: TRBD2

cdr3_aa: CASSPSGTEGTGELFF
cdr3_nt: TGCGCCAGCAGCCCCTCCGGGACTGAGGGCACCGGGGAGCTGTTTTTT
clone_size: -
j_call: TRBJ2-2
v_call: TRBV5-1
d_call: -

cdr3_aa: CASSSNDRENSGANVLTF
cdr3_nt: TGCGCCAGCAGCTCTAACGACAGGGAGAACTCTGGGGCCAACGTCCTGACTTTC
clone_size: few
j_call: TRBJ2-6
v_call: TRBV5-1
d_call: TRBD1

cdr3_aa: CASSLDREETQYF
cdr3_nt: TGTGCCAGCAGTTTGGATAGGGAGGAGACCCAGTACTTC
clone_size: -
j_call: TRBJ2-5
v_call: TRBV28
d_call: -

cdr3_aa: CASSSGTSVTDTQYF
cdr3_nt: TGTGCCAGCAGCTCCGGGACTAGCGTCACAGATACGCAGTATTTT
clone_size: -
j_call: TRBJ2-3
v_call: TRBV5-4
d_call: TRBD2

cdr3_aa: CASSYSRDTEAFF
cdr3_nt: TGTGCCAGCAGCTACAGCAGGGACACTGAAGCTTTCTTT
clone_size: -
j_call: TRBJ1-1
v_call: TRBV5-8
d_call: -

cdr3_aa: CASSVSLSGGPGTGELFF
cdr3_nt: TGTGCCAGCAGCGTTTCCCTTAGCGGGGGCCCCGGTACCGGGGAGCTGTTTTTT
clone_size: -
j_call: TRBJ2-2
v_call: TRBV9
d_call: TRBD2

cdr3_aa: CASSLGDSVYEQYF
cdr3_nt: TGTGCCAGCAGCTTAGGCGACAGCGTCTACGAGCAGTACTTC
clone_size: -
j_call: TRBJ2-7
v_call: TRBV7-9
d_call: -

cdr3_aa: CASSRIAGKGYNEQFF
cdr3_nt: TGTGCCAGCAGCCGTATAGCGGGAAAGGGGTACAATGAGCAGTTCTTC
clone_size: -
j_call: TRBJ2-1
v_call: TRBV7-3
d_call: TRBD2

cdr3_aa: CASGLGGAQTYEQYF
cdr3_nt: TGTGCCAGCGGGCTAGGAGGGGCGCAAACCTACGAGCAGTACTTC
clone_size: -
j_call: TRBJ2-7
v_call: TRBV2
d_call: -

cdr3_aa: CAISESREKSYEQYF
cdr3_nt: TGTGCCATCAGTGAGTCACGGGAGAAAAGCTACGAGCAGTACTTC
clone_size: -
j_call: TRBJ2-7
v_call: TRBV10-3
d_call: -

cdr3_aa: CASSSGGSTDTQYF
cdr3_nt: TGTGCCAGCAGCTCCGGGGGAAGCACAGATACGCAGTATTTT
clone_size: -
j_call: TRBJ2-3
v_call: TRBV28
d_call: -

cdr3_aa: CASGLPPGLAIDTGELFF
cdr3_nt: TGTGCTAGTGGTTTGCCACCGGGACTAGCTATCGACACCGGGGAGCTGTTTTTT
clone_size: few
j_call: TRBJ2-2
v_call: TRBV12-5
d_call: TRBD2